These T cell receptor beta chains were read from a single sample in a study of blood T cell repertoires in COVID-19. Repertoires were generated with immunoSEQ multiplex PCR, while TCRdb's copy carries only in-frame clones and drops some. Of approximately 210,000 clones listed, roughly 84% are singletons. The sequenced sample consisted of peripheral blood. These receptors all stem from a middle-aged man with active or convalescent COVID-19. Both conserved end residues are part of each CDR3. D genes are given only for firm matches. Some rows have no size entry. The others give once, few or many, or a class for an expanded clone.

D gene	V gene	CDR3 length	J gene	clone size	CDR3 protein	CDR3 DNA
.	TRBV28	14	TRBJ1-2	.	CASSLGVSNYGYTF	TGTGCCAGCAGCCTAGGGGTCAGTAACTATGGCTACACCTTC
.	TRBV9	15	TRBJ2-5	.	CASSVFEGSQETQYF	TGTGCCAGCAGCGTCTTTGAAGGGAGTCAAGAGACCCAGTACTTC
.	TRBV29-1	13	TRBJ2-7	.	CSVVIVLTGEQYF	TGCAGCGTGGTCATTGTGCTCACGGGGGAGCAGTACTTC
.	TRBV11-2	14	TRBJ1-4	.	CASSLVGGGEKLFF	TGTGCCAGCAGCTTAGTGGGGGGAGGCGAAAAACTGTTTTTT
.	TRBV10-1	18	TRBJ1-4	.	CASTQRKGPAGTNEKLFF	TGCGCCAGCACCCAAAGAAAGGGGCCGGCCGGAACTAATGAAAAACTGTTTTTT
.	TRBV3-1/TRBV3-2	13	TRBJ1-1	.	CASSQVGVIEAFF	TGTGCCAGCAGCCAAGTCGGGGTAATTGAAGCTTTCTTT
.	TRBV21-1	18	TRBJ1-4	.	CASSTTGTGRATNEKLFF	TGTGCCAGCAGCACTACCGGGACAGGGAGGGCGACTAATGAAAAACTGTTTTTT
TRBD2	TRBV5-1	15	TRBJ2-7	.	CASSFGAGDSYEQYF	TGCGCCAGCAGCTTTGGGGCGGGAGATTCCTACGAGCAGTACTTC
.	TRBV5-1	13	TRBJ2-7	.	CASSLKGDYEQYF	TGCGCCAGCAGCTTGAAGGGGGACTACGAGCAGTACTTC
.	TRBV11-2	13	TRBJ2-7	once	CASSLGPFYEQYF	TGTGCCAGCAGCTTAGGGCCGTTCTACGAGCAGTACTTC
.	TRBV6-1	14	TRBJ2-3	.	CASSELGPTDTQYF	TGTGCCAGCAGTGAACTCGGTCCCACAGATACGCAGTATTTT
TRBD1	TRBV7-9	15	TRBJ1-1	.	CASSLVRGWNTEAFF	TGTGCCAGCAGCTTAGTCAGGGGGTGGAACACTGAAGCTTTCTTT
.	TRBV27	16	TRBJ1-1	.	CASSLMVGGGLGEAFF	TGTGCCAGCAGTTTAATGGTTGGCGGGGGGCTTGGTGAAGCTTTCTTT
.	TRBV19	15	TRBJ1-6	few	CASSGEGSYNSPLHF	TGTGCCAGTTCCGGGGAGGGTTCCTATAATTCACCCCTCCACTTT
TRBD1	TRBV28	14	TRBJ2-7	.	CASRPGQTSYEQYF	TGTGCCAGCAGACCGGGACAGACCTCCTACGAGCAGTACTTC
TRBD1	TRBV4-1	16	TRBJ1-6	.	CASSQDLSGTGVSLHF	TGCGCCAGCAGCCAAGATTTATCCGGGACAGGGGTCTCCCTCCACTTT
.	TRBV21-1	16	TRBJ2-7	.	CASRKRGRSCSYEQYF	TGTGCCAGCAGAAAAAGAGGGCGTTCCTGCTCCTACGAGCAGTACTTC
TRBD2	TRBV5-1	14	TRBJ2-1	.	CASSLLAGKDEQFF	TGCGCCAGCAGCTTGTTAGCGGGAAAGGATGAGCAGTTCTTC
TRBD2	TRBV11-2	16	TRBJ2-7	.	CASSPRLAGGRYEQYF	TGTGCCAGCAGCCCCCGACTAGCGGGAGGTCGCTACGAGCAGTACTTC
.	TRBV9	14	TRBJ1-4	.	CASSVVGASEKLFF	TGTGCCAGCAGCGTAGTGGGGGCGTCGGAAAAACTGTTTTTT
.	TRBV7-9	14	TRBJ2-1	.	CASSSPEAEEEQFF	TGTGCCAGCAGCTCACCAGAGGCGGAGGAGGAGCAGTTCTTC
TRBD1	TRBV6-5	13	TRBJ1-6	few	CASSGTGNSPLHF	TGTGCCAGCTCCGGGACAGGGAATTCACCCCTCCACTTT
.	TRBV27	16	TRBJ2-7	.	CASPNLRWQGGYEQYF	TGTGCCAGCCCGAATTTACGGTGGCAGGGCGGCTACGAGCAGTACTTC
TRBD1	TRBV27	12	TRBJ2-7	.	CASSFGTAGVYF	TGTGCCAGCAGTTTTGGGACAGCCGGTGTGTACTTC
TRBD2	TRBV2	13	TRBJ2-7	few	CASTLGLASEQYF	TGTGCCAGCACCCTAGGACTAGCGAGTGAGCAGTACTTC
TRBD2	TRBV27	17	TRBJ2-2	.	CASSLSSGGPNTGELFF	TGTGCCAGCAGTTTATCTAGCGGGGGGCCGAACACCGGGGAGCTGTTTTTT
TRBD2	TRBV5-6	15	TRBJ2-7	.	CASSLVRGGGYEQYF	TGTGCCAGCAGCCTTGTGAGGGGCGGGGGGTACGAGCAGTACTTC
TRBD1	TRBV10-3	15	TRBJ2-7	.	CAISDSGTGAYEQYF	TGTGCCATCAGTGACTCCGGGACAGGGGCATACGAGCAGTACTTC
.	TRBV5-1	15	TRBJ2-7	.	CASSLIGGAPEEQYF	TGCGCCAGCAGCTTGATAGGGGGGGCTCCGGAAGAGCAGTACTTC
.	TRBV27	13	TRBJ1-1	.	CASSSPGDTEAFF	TGTGCCAGCAGTTCCCCAGGGGACACTGAAGCTTTCTTT
.	TRBV4-1	14	TRBJ1-2	few	CASSQELGSYGYTF	TGCGCCAGCAGCCAAGAACTGGGGAGCTATGGCTACACCTTC
TRBD2	TRBV27	13	TRBJ2-7	once	CASSFGTNNEQYF	TGTGCCAGCAGTTTCGGGACTAACAACGAGCAGTACTTC
.	TRBV4-1	15	TRBJ2-1	.	CASSPGSSSYNEQFF	TGCGCCAGCAGCCCGGGGAGTTCCTCCTACAATGAGCAGTTCTTC
.	TRBV14	15	TRBJ1-4	.	CASSQTRGRNEKLFF	TGTGCCAGCAGCCAAACCAGGGGCCGTAATGAAAAACTGTTTTTT
.	TRBV30	15	TRBJ2-3	.	CAWSRRGGRTDTQYF	TGTGCCTGGAGTCGAAGGGGGGGTCGGACAGATACGCAGTATTTT
TRBD2	TRBV19	15	TRBJ2-2	.	CASSPGLAGPGELFF	TGTGCCAGTAGTCCCGGGCTAGCGGGGCCCGGGGAGCTGTTTTTT
.	TRBV5-5	15	TRBJ1-4	.	CASSLRGAIEEKLFF	TGTGCCAGCAGCTTGCGGGGGGCGATTGAGGAAAAACTGTTTTTT
TRBD2	TRBV4-2	16	TRBJ2-3	.	CASSQGLGRERDTQYF	TGTGCCAGCAGCCAAGGACTAGGGAGGGAACGGGATACGCAGTATTTT
.	TRBV7-2	13	TRBJ1-1	.	CASSFAGVTEAFF	TGTGCCAGCAGCTTTGCGGGGGTCACTGAAGCTTTCTTT
TRBD1	TRBV19	18	TRBJ1-5	.	CASSPGTGARRYNQPQHF	TGTGCCAGTAGTCCCGGGACAGGGGCCCGAAGATATAATCAGCCCCAGCATTTT
.	TRBV9	15	TRBJ1-1	once	CASSPGHRVNTEAFF	TGTGCCAGCAGCCCCGGACATAGGGTGAACACTGAAGCTTTCTTT
.	TRBV28	12	TRBJ1-3	once	CASSLRGNTIYF	TGTGCCAGCAGTCTCCGGGGAAACACCATATATTTT
.	TRBV6-1	13	TRBJ2-7	.	CASSEGASYEQYF	TGTGCCAGCAGTGAAGGCGCCTCCTACGAGCAGTACTTC
TRBD1	TRBV28	17	TRBJ1-1	.	CASSLGTGGVLNTEAFF	TGTGCCAGCAGTTTAGGGACAGGGGGTGTCTTGAACACTGAAGCTTTCTTT
TRBD2	TRBV30	12	TRBJ2-5	.	CAWKASGETQYF	TGTGCCTGGAAGGCTAGCGGTGAGACCCAGTACTTC
TRBD1	TRBV18	17	TRBJ2-6	.	CASHRTGVPSGANVLTF	TGTGCCAGCCACCGGACAGGGGTTCCCTCTGGGGCCAACGTCCTGACTTTC
TRBD1	TRBV2	13	TRBJ2-7	.	CASSGTGRYEQYF	TGTGCCAGCAGCGGGACAGGGAGGTACGAGCAGTACTTC
.	TRBV7-9	15	TRBJ1-1	.	CASSSVRGGGTEAFF	TGTGCCAGCAGCTCGGTAAGGGGAGGGGGCACTGAAGCTTTCTTT
.	TRBV3-1/TRBV3-2	18	TRBJ1-4	.	CASSQDAGRGATNEKLFF	TGTGCCAGCAGCCAAGATGCCGGGAGAGGTGCAACTAATGAAAAACTGTTTTTT
.	TRBV9	16	TRBJ2-7	.	CASSFTGTTSSYEQYF	TGTGCCAGCAGCTTTACCGGGACAACCAGCTCCTACGAGCAGTACTTC
TRBD2	TRBV11-2	16	TRBJ2-7	few	CASSSLKASGFYEQYF	TGTGCCAGCAGCTCCCTTAAGGCTAGCGGGTTTTACGAGCAGTACTTC
.	TRBV19	18	TRBJ1-5	few	CASSPHPLDLAEVQPQHF	TGTGCCAGTAGTCCCCACCCCCTGGACTTGGCGGAGGTTCAGCCCCAGCATTTT
.	TRBV1	14	TRBJ2-7	.	CTSPSGSLGGEQYF	TGCACCAGCCCTAGCGGGTCCCTCGGGGGGGAGCAGTACTTC
.	TRBV19	12	TRBJ1-5	.	CASRMAVQPQHF	TGTGCCAGTAGGATGGCGGTTCAGCCCCAGCATTTT
.	TRBV5-4	14	TRBJ1-1	once	CASSLGGGFTEAFF	TGTGCCAGCAGCTTGGGAGGGGGATTCACTGAAGCTTTCTTT
.	TRBV3-1/TRBV3-2	14	TRBJ2-7	.	CASSQGTAAYEQYF	TGTGCCAGCAGCCAAGGGACAGCGGCCTACGAGCAGTACTTC
.	TRBV30	15	TRBJ1-6	few	CAWSPAGLFNSPLHF	TGTGCCTGGAGCCCGGCCGGACTTTTTAATTCACCCCTCCACTTT
.	TRBV6-1	14	TRBJ1-5	.	CASSEGGVGQPQHF	TGTGCCAGCAGTGAAGGCGGGGTTGGGCAGCCCCAGCATTTT